Below, 12 T cell receptor beta chains from the same sample are listed, as sequenced in a study of T cell changes during pregnancy in multiple sclerosis. TCRdb's copy holds only in-frame clones and misses some; the assay was immunoSEQ multiplex PCR. The sample consists of roughly 46,000 clones, 80% to 95% of them appearing once. The sequencing here drew on peripheral blood, taken in the third trimester of pregnancy. The receptors here all came from a female donor with multiple sclerosis, enrolled in a pregnancy study.

The chain carries TRBV28 and TRBJ2-2, with 11 bases fitting TRBD2. CDR3 length: 15 residues. Germline CDR1 reads MDHEN; CDR2 reads SYDVKM. The J segment lost 6 bases and the V segment lost 4 bases, leaving 4 bases of the junction unmatched. The CDR3 is CASSWGLADPGELFF. DNA of the CDR3: TGTGCCAGCAGTTGGGGACTAGCGGACCCCGGGGAGCTGTTTTTT.

The chain is built from TRBV11-2 and TRBJ2-3, with a tentative D call TRBD1 (5 bases). V was cut by 0 bases and J by 2 bases, with 18 bases left in between. CDR3 size: 18 residues. The germline V gene has CDR1 SGHAT and CDR2 FQNNGV. CDR3 residues: CASSLDFPRQGPTDTQYF. Written as DNA, the CDR3 is TGTGCCAGCAGCTTAGATTTCCCCCGGCAGGGCCCCACAGATACGCAGTATTTT.

This chain connects TRBV5-8 to TRBJ2-7; TRBD2 matches at 12 bases. The germline V gene has CDR1 SGHTS and CDR2 YDEGEE. The CDR3 length is 16 residues. J lost 4 bases, V lost 6 bases, and 11 bases had no gene match. CDR3 in DNA: TGTGCCAGCAACCACGGGACTAGCGGGTTTATATACGAGCAGTACTTC. It yields the protein CASNHGTSGFIYEQYF.

The gene calls are TRBV2 and TRBJ2-1; 7 nucleotides match TRBD1. This CDR3 is built from 15 residues. Germline V gene data show CDR1 as SNHLY and CDR2 as FYNNEI. Trimming at V came to 3 bases and at J to 7 bases, leaving 9 bases not matched to a gene. CDR3 bases: TGTGCCAGCAGTGACCCCCGACAGGGAGAGAATGAGCAGTTCTTC. Residues: CASSDPRQGENEQFF.

The chain combines TRBV5-4 with TRBJ1-1; TRBD1 matches at 8 bases. Germline values: CDR1 SGHNT, CDR2 YYREEE (reference sequence). Trimming took 4 bases from V and 5 from J; bases not matched to a gene: 7. This CDR3 is built from 14 residues. The CDR3 sequence: CASSPRGLGTEAFF. CDR3 sequence (DNA): TGTGCCAGCAGCCCCAGGGGGCTAGGGACTGAAGCTTTCTTT.

This rearrangement joins TRBV6-1 to TRBJ1-1; 10 nucleotides align to TRBD1. The CDR3 sequence is 14 residues long. After removal of 6 bases from V and 1 base from J, the junction contained 2 bases not matched to a gene. Germline V gene lookup returns CDR1 MNHNS and CDR2 SASEGT. The CDR3 DNA follows: TGTGCCAGCAGGGGGACAGGGGAGAACACTGAAGCTTTCTTT. Translating gives CASRGTGENTEAFF.

The rearrangement uses TRBV28 and TRBJ2-1; TRBD2 agrees at 8 bases. Germline V gives CDR1 MDHEN, CDR2 SYDVKM. CDR3 length equals 15 residues. V lost 2 bases and J lost 7; bases outside the gene matches: 7. Written as DNA, the CDR3 is TGTGCCAGCAGTTTAGGGGGACTAGTCTTGAATGAGCAGTTCTTC. It yields the protein CASSLGGLVLNEQFF.

V gene TRBV4-3 combines with J gene TRBJ2-1; D gene uncertain. Looked up from germline, CDR1 is LGHNA and CDR2 is YSLEER. Trimming cost V 0 bases and J 0 bases, with 9 bases left between them. This CDR3 has 16 residues. The CDR3 DNA sequence: TGCGCCAGCAGCCAAGACGACTCGAGCTCCTACAATGAGCAGTTCTTC. Amino acids: CASSQDDSSSYNEQFF.

This CDR3 is CSATLAGGEQYF. The CDR3 nucleotides read TGCAGCGCAACACTAGCGGGTGGTGAGCAGTACTTC. The chain joins TRBV29-1 to TRBJ2-7, with TRBD2 matching 9 bases. The CDR3 has 12 residues. After removal of 7 bases from V and 7 bases from J, the junction contained 8 bases not matched to a gene. Germline lookup yields CDR1 SQVTM and CDR2 ANQGSEA.

This sequence joins TRBV27 and TRBJ2-1, with D possibly TRBD2 on 5 matching bases. From germline, CDR1 is MNHEY and CDR2 SMNVEV (reference sequence). The CDR3 has 13 amino acids. V dropped 6 bases and J dropped 10 bases, with 16 bases sitting between them. The CDR3 reads CASSRGRLGEQFF. CDR3 nucleotide sequence: TGTGCCAGCAGCCGGGGTAGGTTAGGGGAGCAGTTCTTC.

J is TRBJ2-2 and V is TRBV6-5; possibly TRBD1 for D (5 bases). The germline V gene has CDR1 MNHEY and CDR2 SVGAGI. With 5 bases removed from V and 1 base from J, the gap between germline ends came to 8 bases. There are 14 residues in the CDR3. The CDR3 here is CASSRQRNTGELFF. The CDR3 DNA sequence: TGTGCCAGCAGTCGACAGCGGAACACCGGGGAGCTGTTTTTT.

This chain connects TRBV7-9 to TRBJ2-5; 12 bases align to TRBD2. The CDR3 has 15 amino acids. The ends lost 5 bases at V and 7 bases at J; junction bases unmatched: 8. CDR1 and CDR2 (germline): SEHNR, FQNEAQ (reference sequence). The CDR3 sequence: CASSPQRGLAGTQYF. The CDR3 DNA sequence: TGTGCCAGCAGCCCCCAAAGGGGACTAGCGGGGACCCAGTACTTC. Full variable domain (remainder filled in from reference TRBV7-9 and TRBJ2-5): DTGVSQNPRHKITKRGQNVTFRCDPISEHNRLYWYRQTLGQGPEFLTYFQNEAQLEKSRLLSDRFSAERPKGSFSTLEIQRTEQGDSAMYLCASSPQRGLAGTQYFGPGTRLLVL.